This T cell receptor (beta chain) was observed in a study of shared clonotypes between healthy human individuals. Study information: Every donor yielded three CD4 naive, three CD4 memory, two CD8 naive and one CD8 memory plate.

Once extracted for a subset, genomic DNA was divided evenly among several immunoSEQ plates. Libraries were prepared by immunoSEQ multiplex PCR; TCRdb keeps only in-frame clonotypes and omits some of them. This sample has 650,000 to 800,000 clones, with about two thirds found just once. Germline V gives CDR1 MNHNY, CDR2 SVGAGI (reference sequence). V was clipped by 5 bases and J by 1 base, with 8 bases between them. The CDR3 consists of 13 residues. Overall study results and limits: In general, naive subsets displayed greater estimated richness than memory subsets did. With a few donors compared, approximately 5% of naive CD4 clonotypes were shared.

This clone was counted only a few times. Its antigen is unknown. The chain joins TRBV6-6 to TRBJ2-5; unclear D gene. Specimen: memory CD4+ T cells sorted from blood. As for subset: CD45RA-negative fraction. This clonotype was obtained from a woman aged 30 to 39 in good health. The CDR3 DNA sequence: TGTGCCAGCAGTAATGACGTCCAAGAGACCCAGTACTTC. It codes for CASSNDVQETQYF.